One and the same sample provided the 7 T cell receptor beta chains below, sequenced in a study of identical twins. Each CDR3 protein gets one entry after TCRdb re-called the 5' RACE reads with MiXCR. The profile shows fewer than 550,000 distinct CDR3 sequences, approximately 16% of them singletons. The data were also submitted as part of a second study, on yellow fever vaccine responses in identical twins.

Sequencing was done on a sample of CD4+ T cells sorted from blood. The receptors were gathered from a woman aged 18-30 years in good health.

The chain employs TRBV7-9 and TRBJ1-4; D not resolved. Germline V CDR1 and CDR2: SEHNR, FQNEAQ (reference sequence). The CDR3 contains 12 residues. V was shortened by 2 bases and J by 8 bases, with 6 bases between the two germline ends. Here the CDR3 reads CASSLWREKLFF. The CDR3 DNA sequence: TGTGCCAGCAGCTTATGGAGGGAAAAACTGTTTTTT.

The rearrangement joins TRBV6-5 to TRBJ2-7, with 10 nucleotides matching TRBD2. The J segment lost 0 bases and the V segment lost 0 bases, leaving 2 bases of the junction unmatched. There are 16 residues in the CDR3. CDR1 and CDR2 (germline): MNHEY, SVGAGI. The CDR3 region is CASSYSGLADSYEQYF. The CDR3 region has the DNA TGTGCCAGCAGTTACTCCGGACTAGCGGACTCCTACGAGCAGTACTTC.

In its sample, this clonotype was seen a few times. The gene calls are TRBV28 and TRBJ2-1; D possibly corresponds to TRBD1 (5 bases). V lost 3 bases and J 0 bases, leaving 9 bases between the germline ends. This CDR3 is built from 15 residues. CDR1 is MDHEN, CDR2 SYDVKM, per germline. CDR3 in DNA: TGTGCCAGCAGTTTTCACAGGCCCTCCTACAATGAGCAGTTCTTC. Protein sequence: CASSFHRPSYNEQFF.

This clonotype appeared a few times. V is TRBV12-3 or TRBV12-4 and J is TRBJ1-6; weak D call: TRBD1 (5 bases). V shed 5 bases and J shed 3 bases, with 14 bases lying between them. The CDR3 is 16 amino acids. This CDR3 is CASSTRRGIYNSPLHF. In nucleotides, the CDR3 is TGTGCCAGCAGTACTCGACGGGGGATCTATAATTCACCCCTCCACTTT.

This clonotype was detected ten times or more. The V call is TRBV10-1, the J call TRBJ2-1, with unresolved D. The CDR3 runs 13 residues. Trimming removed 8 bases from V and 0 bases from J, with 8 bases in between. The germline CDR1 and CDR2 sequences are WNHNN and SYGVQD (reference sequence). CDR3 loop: CASGSASYNEQFF. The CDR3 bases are TGCGCCAGCGGGTCGGCCTCCTACAATGAGCAGTTCTTC.

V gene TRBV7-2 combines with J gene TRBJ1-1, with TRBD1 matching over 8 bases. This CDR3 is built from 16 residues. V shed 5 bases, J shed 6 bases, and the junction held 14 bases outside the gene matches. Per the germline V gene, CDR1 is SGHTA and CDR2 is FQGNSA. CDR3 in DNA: TGTGCCAGCAGCCTTGGACAGGGTAGGGGAGGGGCTGAAGCTTTCTTT. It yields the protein CASSLGQGRGGAEAFF.

This chain's CDR3 is CASSPSAGRRAATGELFF. The CDR3 DNA reads TGTGCCAGCTCACCCTCCGCAGGGAGGAGGGCCGCCACCGGGGAGCTGTTTTTT. The chain is built from TRBV18 and TRBJ2-2; the D gene is possibly TRBD2 (6 bases). The CDR3 consists of 18 residues. Germline V gives CDR1 KGHSH, CDR2 LQKENI. Trimming cost V 3 bases and J 4 bases, with 21 bases left between them.